One and the same sample provided the 26 T cell receptor beta chains below, sequenced in a study of T cells expressing NK-cell markers. Each CDR3 protein gets one entry in TCRdb, which reprocessed the 5' RACE reads and gives no DNA. The sample table includes fewer than 550,000 distinct CDR3 sequences. Sample: blood T cells: a sorted CD56 or NKG2C T cell subset, CD4+ or CD8+ T cells, or bulk PBMC T cells (not recorded which). Source of these receptors: a woman between 50 and 59 years old in good health.

This chain uses TRBV3-1 with TRBJ2-5; the D call of TRBD2 rests on TCRdb alone, since no DNA is present to check it. CDR1 LGHDT and CDR2 YNNKEL come from the germline V gene (reference sequence). The CDR3 sequence is 14 residues long. This CDR3 reads CASSQRVTGETQYF.

The CDR3 protein is CASSPGRFRDEQFF. This chain links TRBV5-6 with TRBJ2-1; TCRdb's D call, TRBD1, is unchecked because there is no DNA. The germline CDR1 and CDR2 sequences are SGHDT and YYEEEE. The CDR3 runs to 14 residues.

This chain connects TRBV20-1 to TRBJ2-7. Germline V gene data show CDR1 as DFQATT and CDR2 as SNEGSKA (reference sequence). This CDR3 spans 11 amino acids. The CDR3: CSARIDYEQYF.

The rearrangement links TRBV27 to TRBJ2-5; TCRdb selects TRBD2, and the lack of DNA leaves this call unchecked. Germline CDR1 reads MNHEY; CDR2 reads SMNVEV (reference sequence). The CDR3 has 13 residues. The CDR3 sequence: CASSFLRGETQYF.

This chain joins TRBV25-1 and TRBJ2-5; TCRdb outputs TRBD1, but without DNA this stays unchecked. This CDR3 has 15 amino acids. Germline CDR1 MGHDK, CDR2 SYGVNS. The CDR3: CASSVPTGGQETQYF.

This sequence joins TRBV10-2 and TRBJ1-4; TCRdb returns TRBD1, unconfirmable since there is no DNA. The CDR3 runs 14 residues. Germline CDR1 is WSHSY and CDR2 is SAAADI. The CDR3: CASNRGPANEKLFF.

V is TRBV12-3 or TRBV12-4 and J is TRBJ2-7. The CDR3 spans 13 residues. The CDR3 is CASSPSGTGEQYF.

The CDR3 here is CASSLALSGRRDTQYF. The chain couples TRBV5-1 to TRBJ2-3; lacking DNA, the TRBD2 call made by TCRdb goes unchecked. CDR3 length: 16 amino acids. Germline CDR1 and CDR2: SGHRS and YFSETQ.

This sequence joins TRBV5-1 and TRBJ2-5; TCRdb selects TRBD2, and the lack of DNA leaves this call unchecked. Germline CDR1 SGHRS, CDR2 YFSETQ. The CDR3 loop spans 16 amino acids. The CDR3: CASSLGLSGEKETQYF.

This chain uses TRBV12-3 or TRBV12-4 with TRBJ1-2; no DNA is available, so the TRBD1 call from TCRdb remains unchecked. The CDR3 contains 14 residues. The CDR3 sequence: CASSSGHNNYGYTF.

This chain joins TRBV4-1 and TRBJ2-1. In germline, CDR1 is MGHRA, CDR2 YSYEKL. This CDR3 is built from 12 residues. This CDR3 is CASSLSRWEQFF.

The chain is built from TRBV12-3 or TRBV12-4 and TRBJ2-2; TCRdb outputs TRBD1, but without DNA this stays unchecked. The CDR3 has 15 residues. The CDR3 sequence: CASSLPGQRSGELFF.

V gene TRBV12-3 or TRBV12-4 combines with J gene TRBJ2-2; TCRdb reports TRBD1, a call that lacks DNA to check it against. The CDR3 has 16 amino acids. Here the CDR3 reads CASSFRDTMNTGELFF.

The CDR3 sequence: CASSQFIGGSQPQHF. The chain combines TRBV4-1 with TRBJ1-5. Germline CDR1 is MGHRA and CDR2 is YSYEKL. The CDR3 totals 15 residues.

The chain employs TRBV7-7 and TRBJ2-2; TCRdb designates TRBD2, a call that cannot be tested without DNA. This CDR3 spans 19 amino acids. The germline V gene has CDR1 SSHAT and CDR2 FNYEAQ (reference sequence). The CDR3 spells CASSLTTAKAGGYTGELFF.

The chain employs TRBV19 and TRBJ2-7; TCRdb's assignment of TRBD2 cannot be checked, as there is no DNA. The length of the CDR3 is 18 residues. The V gene's germline CDR1 is LNHDA and CDR2 SQIVND (reference sequence). The CDR3 loop reads CASSIGWGLAGGHYEQYF.

This chain joins TRBV20-1 and TRBJ1-3. This CDR3 contains 13 residues. CDR1 and CDR2 (germline): DFQATT, SNEGSKA (reference sequence). Here the CDR3 reads CSATFQLGNTIYF.

The V and J genes are TRBV12-3 or TRBV12-4 and TRBJ2-3; there is no DNA to check the TCRdb D call of TRBD2. The CDR3 is made up of 17 amino acids. CDR3 in amino acids: CASSLFIRTSGWDTQYF.

V usage is TRBV24-1 and J usage is TRBJ2-3; TCRdb gives TRBD2 as the D gene, but with no DNA this cannot be confirmed. CDR1 is KGHDR and CDR2 is SFDVKD in the germline V gene. The CDR3 is 17 residues long. The chain's CDR3 is CAASSGRYLVKTDTQYF.

The V gene is TRBV16, the J gene TRBJ1-2. This CDR3 comprises 15 residues. Per the germline V gene, CDR1 is KGHSY and CDR2 is FQNENV. CDR3 sequence reads: CASSQSRVLSDGYTF.

The chain carries TRBV7-9 and TRBJ1-4; no DNA is available, so the TRBD1 call from TCRdb remains unchecked. Germline CDR1 and CDR2: SEHNR and FQNEAQ (reference sequence). CDR3 size: 14 residues. The CDR3 sequence: CASSSASQGEKLFF.

The gene calls are TRBV7-9 and TRBJ2-1; TCRdb outputs TRBD2, but without DNA this stays unchecked. The CDR3 totals 15 residues. Germline loops: CDR1 SEHNR, CDR2 FQNEAQ (reference sequence). This CDR3 reads CASSLPSGSNNEQFF. The full variable domain, completed using reference TRBV7-9 and TRBJ2-1, is DTGVSQNPRHKITKRGQNVTFRCDPISEHNRLYWYRQTLGQGPEFLTYFQNEAQLEKSRLLSDRFSAERPKGSFSTLEIQRTEQGDSAMYLCASSLPSGSNNEQFFGPGTRLTVL.

This sequence joins TRBV12-3 or TRBV12-4 and TRBJ2-3. The CDR3 sequence is 14 residues long. CDR3: CASNFRRYTDTQYF.

J is TRBJ1-3 and V is TRBV12-3 or TRBV12-4; the D gene TCRdb calls, TRBD1, cannot be checked with no DNA. The CDR3 length is 16 residues. The CDR3 spells CASSYRGPASGNTIYF.

This CDR3 is CASSFWEGGGNQPQHF. The chain uses TRBV12-3 or TRBV12-4 and TRBJ1-5. This CDR3 has 16 residues.

The V gene is TRBV7-8, the J gene TRBJ2-1. Germline CDR1 and CDR2: SGHVS and FQNEAQ. This CDR3 has 15 residues. CDR3 residues: CASILGVLPYNEQFF.